The 3 T cell receptor beta chains given below trace back to one sample, sequenced in a study of shared clonotypes between healthy human individuals. Using immunoSEQ multiplex PCR, the repertoire was profiled, and TCRdb retains in-frame clones only, with some absent. The repertoire holds some 89,000 clones, with around two thirds as singletons. The sample taken for sequencing was memory CD8+ T cells sorted from blood. Subset here: CD45RO+ cells pooled with CCR7-negative TemRA cells. These receptors came from a man aged 25 to 40 in good health.

The chain employs TRBV5-1 and TRBJ1-4; D is perhaps TRBD1 (6 bases). The length of the CDR3 is 19 residues. CDR1 is SGHRS, CDR2 YFSETQ, per germline. Trimming pared 4 bases from V and 7 bases from J, leaving 29 bases between. The CDR3 loop is CASSPPPDRPTLFGEKLFF. The DNA of the CDR3 is TGCGCCAGCAGCCCCCCTCCTGACAGGCCGACCCTCTTCGGTGAAAAACTGTTTTTT. Based on the CDR3 plus reference TRBV5-1 and TRBJ1-4, the full variable domain is KAGVTQTPRYLIKTRGQQVTLSCSPISGHRSVSWYQQTPGQGLQFLFEYFSETQRNKGNFPGRFSGRQFSNSRSEMNVSTLELGDSALYLCASSPPPDRPTLFGEKLFFGSGTQLSVL.

This clone was seen only once. The V and J genes are TRBV7-9 and TRBJ1-2; D is undetermined. Germline-derived CDR1 and CDR2 are SEHNR and FQNEAQ (reference sequence). V lost 1 base and J 3 bases, leaving 9 bases between the germline ends. The CDR3 has 14 amino acids. CDR3 sequence reads: CASSLGQDYYGYTF. The CDR3 coding sequence is TGTGCCAGCAGCTTAGGGCAGGACTACTATGGCTACACCTTC.

Concerning this clone: Different DNA sequences within this sample yield the same CDR3. This chain links TRBV10-3 with TRBJ2-7, with D uncertain. The CDR3 loop spans 12 amino acids. Germline CDR1 ENHRY, CDR2 SYGVKD. V was pared by 3 bases and J by 3 bases, with 6 bases between. The chain's CDR3 is CAISDRNYEQYF. The CDR3 DNA reads as TGTGCCATCAGTGATAGGAACTACGAGCAGTACTTC.